Shown below are 31 T cell receptor beta chains from a single sample sequenced in a study of blood T cell repertoires in COVID-19. TCRdb's copy holds only in-frame clones and misses some; the assay was immunoSEQ multiplex PCR. The sample yields roughly 66,000 clones, 65% to 90% seen once. Sequencing was carried out using peripheral blood. The receptors stem from a man aged 60-69 years with acute or convalescent COVID-19.

The chain is built from TRBV6-5 and TRBJ1-1; D not certain. The CDR3 is made up of 11 amino acids. Looked up from germline, CDR1 is MNHEY and CDR2 is SVGAGI. Trimming removed 7 bases from V and 1 base from J, with 4 bases in between. The CDR3 protein is CASTRNTEAFF. CDR3 bases: TGTGCCAGCACTAGGAACACTGAAGCTTTCTTT.

CDR3 sequence (DNA): TGTGCCAGCAGCTGGACAGGGGGCAATGAGCAGTTCTTC. This translates into CASSWTGGNEQFF. The V and J genes are TRBV5-6 and TRBJ2-1, with TRBD1 matching 10 bases. The CDR3 sequence is 13 residues long. The germline V gene encodes CDR1 SGHDT and CDR2 YYEEEE. V gave up 3 bases and J gave up 6 bases; unmatched junction bases: 0.

This clone has a handful of counts. This rearrangement joins TRBV3-1 (or the pseudogene TRBV3-2) to TRBJ1-1; TRBD1 is a possible D gene (5 bases). The V and J ends lost 4 bases and 4 bases respectively, with 7 bases between them. The germline gives CDR1 LGHDT, CDR2 YNNKEL (reference sequence). CDR3 length: 12 amino acids. DNA of the CDR3: TGTGCCAGCAGCCGACAGTTCACTGAAGCTTTCTTT. This sequence encodes CASSRQFTEAFF.

The genes are TRBV18 and TRBJ1-5; 7 bases are a match to TRBD1. Germline trimming cut 3 bases from V and 4 bases from J; bases unmatched to any gene: 0. CDR1 is KGHSH, CDR2 LQKENI, per germline. This CDR3 is 13 amino acids long. CDR3 coding DNA: TGTGCCAGCTCACCGACAGGGAATCAGCCCCAGCATTTT. Its translation is CASSPTGNQPQHF.

The chain employs TRBV2 and TRBJ2-2; 9 nucleotides align to TRBD1. J lost 5 bases, V lost 6 bases, and 4 bases had no gene match. In germline, CDR1 is SNHLY, CDR2 FYNNEI. The CDR3 length is 14 residues. The chain's CDR3 is CASSQDRGTGELFF. CDR3 sequence (DNA): TGTGCCAGCAGCCAGGACAGGGGAACCGGGGAGCTGTTTTTT.

This CDR3 reads CASSSDRGIQPQHF. CDR3 in DNA: TGTGCCAGCAGCTCCGACAGGGGTATTCAGCCCCAGCATTTT. The chain has TRBV7-8 and TRBJ1-5; TRBD1 matches at 8 bases. Germline CDR1 is SGHVS and CDR2 is FQNEAQ. J was trimmed by 6 bases and V by 4 bases; bases with no gene match: 5. This CDR3 has 14 amino acids.

The gene calls are TRBV11-2 and TRBJ2-5; D may be TRBD1 (6 bases). Trimming cost V 5 bases and J 3 bases, with 10 bases left between them. This CDR3 region has 13 residues. Germline CDR1 is SGHAT and CDR2 is FQNNGV. The DNA of the CDR3 is TGTGCCAGCAGCACGGACAGAAAAGAGACCCAGTACTTC. Its translation is CASSTDRKETQYF.

A word on this clone: The junction does not match germline at one end; this may be a read error. Other DNA sequences from this sample encode an identical CDR3 as well. The chain combines TRBV6-5 with TRBJ1-1; D is unresolved. CDR3 length: 13 amino acids. The germline V gene encodes CDR1 MNHEY and CDR2 SVGAGI. The CDR3 bases are TGTGCCAGCAGTTACGAGGCCAACACTGAAGCCTTCTTT. Protein product: CASSYEANTEAFF.

V and J are TRBV24-1 and TRBJ2-3; 7 nucleotides align to TRBD2. The CDR3 is 14 amino acids. Germline V lookup: CDR1 KGHDR, CDR2 SFDVKD. The V and J ends lost 5 bases and 5 bases, in that order; junction bases with no gene match: 6. In DNA form, the CDR3 reads TGTGCCACCAGTGTTCCGGGGGGAGGAGATACGCAGTATTTT. This sequence encodes CATSVPGGGDTQYF.

In DNA form, the CDR3 reads TGTGCCAGCAGCGTAGTACAAGACAATGAGCAGTTCTTC. It translates to CASSVVQDNEQFF. The genes are TRBV9 and TRBJ2-1; D not certain. This CDR3 comprises 13 residues. Germline CDR1 reads SGDLS; CDR2 reads YYNGEE. Trimming removed 0 bases from V and 5 bases from J, with 6 bases in between.

The chain combines TRBV12-3 or TRBV12-4 with TRBJ2-5; D may be TRBD1 (6 bases). V was pared by 5 bases and J by 5 bases, with 12 bases between. CDR3 length: 13 residues. CDR3 sequence reads: CASSGTSWETQYF. CDR3 DNA: TGTGCCAGCAGTGGGACATCTTGGGAGACCCAGTACTTC.

The chain is built from TRBV2 and TRBJ2-1, with 7 bases lining up with TRBD1. This CDR3 comprises 13 residues. Per germline, CDR1 SNHLY and CDR2 FYNNEI. Trimming took 5 bases from V and 4 from J; bases not matched to a gene: 2. The CDR3, as DNA: TGTGCCAGCAGTCTGGGACAGTACAATGAGCAGTTCTTC. Its translation: CASSLGQYNEQFF.

The gene calls are TRBV11-2 and TRBJ1-3, with D unresolved. Germline CDR1 reads SGHAT; CDR2 reads FQNNGV. Trimming removed 1 base from V and 0 bases from J, with 7 bases in between. The CDR3 runs 15 residues. The DNA of the CDR3 is TGTGCCAGCAGCTTAGGCAGAAACTCTGGAAACACCATATATTTT. The encoded protein is CASSLGRNSGNTIYF.

The chain uses TRBV7-7 and TRBJ1-4, with D perhaps TRBD1 (6 bases). This CDR3 region has 15 residues. The germline V and J ends were trimmed by 1 base and 7 bases, with 13 bases remaining between them. Germline assignment: CDR1 SSHAT and CDR2 FNYEAQ (reference sequence). This chain's CDR3 is CASSLGRGVSEKLFF. The CDR3 nucleotides read TGTGCCAGCAGCTTAGGCAGGGGTGTAAGTGAAAAACTGTTTTTT.

The chain combines TRBV4-3 with TRBJ1-1, with a weak D call TRBD1 (6 bases). CDR1 and CDR2 from the germline V gene are LGHNA and YSLEER. CDR3 length: 15 residues. V shed 0 bases and J shed 5 bases, with 13 bases lying between them. The DNA of the CDR3 is TGCGCCAGCAGCCAAGATCCGCAGGGGCGGACTGAAGCTTTCTTT. Its translation is CASSQDPQGRTEAFF.

The chain is built from TRBV6-5 and TRBJ1-2, with D maybe TRBD1 (5 bases). The CDR3 has 12 amino acids. From germline, CDR1 is MNHEY and CDR2 SVGAGI. Trimming removed 6 bases from V and 2 bases from J, with 7 bases in between. The CDR3 sequence is CASSRANYGYTF. Here the CDR3 DNA reads TGTGCCAGCAGCAGGGCCAACTATGGCTACACCTTC.

This clone was recorded only once. This rearrangement joins TRBV19 to TRBJ2-6; the match to TRBD2 covers 9 bases. Looked up from germline, CDR1 is LNHDA and CDR2 is SQIVND (reference sequence). V was clipped by 4 bases and J by 1 base; unmatched bases: 2. This CDR3 has 16 amino acids. The CDR3 DNA follows: TGTGCCAGTAGTAGCGGGGGGGCGTCTGGGGCCAACGTCCTGACTTTC. Translation gives CASSSGGASGANVLTF.

The chain links TRBV3-1 (or the pseudogene TRBV3-2) to TRBJ1-1; 9 nucleotides line up with TRBD1. CDR1 and CDR2 from the germline V gene are LGHDT and YNNKEL (reference sequence). V lost 4 bases to trimming and J lost 3 bases; unmatched junction nucleotides: 9. The CDR3 length is 16 residues. CDR3 sequence: CASSPKTGGPDTEAFF. CDR3 nucleotides: TGTGCCAGCAGCCCAAAGACAGGGGGTCCGGACACTGAAGCTTTCTTT.

This clone was picked up a small number of times. V is TRBV14 and J is TRBJ1-1; TRBD1 aligns across 7 bases. The ends lost 2 bases at V and 2 bases at J; junction bases unmatched: 5. The CDR3 extends over 15 amino acids. Germline V CDR1 and CDR2: SGHDN, FVKESK. DNA for the CDR3: TGTGCCAGCAGCCAATACAGGGGATATAACACTGAAGCTTTCTTT. Amino acid sequence: CASSQYRGYNTEAFF. The full variable domain, completed using reference TRBV14 and TRBJ1-1, is EAGVTQFPSHSVIEKGQTVTLRCDPISGHDNLYWYRRVMGKEIKFLLHFVKESKQDESGMPNNRFLAERTGGTYSTLKVQPAELEDSGVYFCASSQYRGYNTEAFFGQGTRLTVV.

The chain carries TRBV5-6 and TRBJ2-5, with 12 bases matching TRBD2. CDR1 SGHDT and CDR2 YYEEEE come from the germline V gene. The CDR3 spans 15 residues. V shed 4 bases, J shed 4 bases, and the junction held 5 bases outside the gene matches. CDR3 loop: CASSRTSGARETQYF. The DNA of the CDR3 is TGTGCCAGCAGCAGGACTAGCGGGGCAAGAGAGACCCAGTACTTC.

The chain uses TRBV6-2 or TRBV6-3 and TRBJ2-7; 8 bases align to TRBD2. The ends lost 4 bases at V and 5 bases at J; junction bases unmatched: 13. This CDR3 has 16 amino acids. The germline V gene has CDR1 MNHEY and CDR2 SVGEGT. CDR3 nucleotide sequence: TGTGCCAGCAGTTCCCTAGCGGGCCCGGACTACCACGAGCAGTACTTC. Residues: CASSSLAGPDYHEQYF.

V is TRBV27 and J is TRBJ1-1; 7 positions agree with TRBD1. Germline V gene sequence: CDR1 MNHEY, CDR2 SMNVEV (reference sequence). This CDR3 contains 16 residues. V shed 5 bases, J shed 1 base, and the junction held 10 bases outside the gene matches. The CDR3 sequence: CASSPPGQGENTEAFF. CDR3 in DNA: TGTGCCAGCAGTCCACCCGGGCAGGGGGAGAACACTGAAGCTTTCTTT.

V is TRBV5-6 and J is TRBJ1-1; no definite D call. V was shortened by 4 bases and J by 2 bases, with 9 bases between the two germline ends. The CDR3 is 13 residues long. Per germline, CDR1 SGHDT and CDR2 YYEEEE. CDR3 DNA sequence: TGTGCCAGCAGCGTGACGGGTAACACTGAAGCTTTCTTT. Translation: CASSVTGNTEAFF.

The rearrangement joins TRBV11-3 to TRBJ1-4; 8 bases are shared with TRBD1. The CDR3 sequence is 15 residues long. CDR1 and CDR2 (germline): SGHNT, YENEEA. V was clipped by 5 bases and J by 4 bases; unmatched bases: 6. The CDR3 reads CASSPGTGLNEKLFF. Written as DNA, the CDR3 is TGTGCCAGCAGCCCTGGGACAGGCCTTAATGAAAAACTGTTTTTT.

This clone was observed a single time. The chain carries TRBV3-1 (or the pseudogene TRBV3-2) and TRBJ1-6; D not certain. CDR1 is LGHDT and CDR2 is YNNKEL in the germline V gene (reference sequence). This CDR3 is 15 amino acids long. V was pared by 1 base and J by 9 bases, with 13 bases between. CDR3 sequence reads: CASSQGGSSGSPLHF. The CDR3 region has the DNA TGTGCCAGCAGCCAAGGAGGAAGCAGCGGTTCACCCCTCCACTTT.

The J gene is TRBJ2-1, the V gene TRBV7-2; D might be TRBD2 (6 bases). There are 17 residues in the CDR3. Germline V lookup: CDR1 SGHTA, CDR2 FQGNSA. V gave up 6 bases and J gave up 0 bases, with 18 bases separating them. This CDR3 is CASSNAGKYSSYNEQFF. The CDR3 DNA reads TGTGCCAGCAGTAATGCGGGGAAGTATAGCTCCTACAATGAGCAGTTCTTC.

The chain recombines TRBV18 with TRBJ1-1; D possibly corresponds to TRBD1 (5 bases). The length of the CDR3 is 13 residues. Germline CDR1 is KGHSH and CDR2 is LQKENI. Trimming left V 5 bases short and J 5 bases short, with 12 bases between. This chain's CDR3 is CASSTEQETEAFF. In DNA, the CDR3 is TGTGCCAGCTCAACTGAACAGGAAACTGAAGCTTTCTTT.

The rearrangement links TRBV18 to TRBJ2-3; TRBD1 agrees at 7 bases. This CDR3 comprises 13 residues. V shed 3 bases, J shed 4 bases, and the junction held 1 base outside the gene matches. Per the germline V gene, CDR1 is KGHSH and CDR2 is LQKENI. The CDR3 sequence is CASSPGQSDTQYF. The CDR3 coding sequence is TGTGCCAGCTCACCGGGACAGTCAGATACGCAGTATTTT.

This clone occurred a few times. This chain connects TRBV9 to TRBJ1-5; D possibly corresponds to TRBD1 (6 bases). This CDR3 contains 15 residues. The V gene lost 0 bases and the J gene lost 6 bases, with 13 bases spanning the gap. Germline loops: CDR1 SGDLS, CDR2 YYNGEE. The chain's CDR3 is CASSVGEGGSQPQHF. CDR3 DNA: TGTGCCAGCAGCGTAGGAGAAGGGGGAAGTCAGCCCCAGCATTTT.

The rearrangement uses TRBV19 and TRBJ2-5, with D possibly being TRBD1 (6 bases). Germline assignment: CDR1 LNHDA and CDR2 SQIVND (reference sequence). The CDR3 loop spans 14 amino acids. V shed 3 bases and J shed 4 bases, with 12 bases lying between them. The chain's CDR3 is CASSMGARRETQYF. The CDR3 DNA is TGTGCCAGTAGTATGGGGGCCAGGAGAGAGACCCAGTACTTC.

This chain connects TRBV10-3 to TRBJ2-3; 12 bases are a match to TRBD2. Trimming cost V 7 bases and J 5 bases; bases outside gene matches: 7. CDR3 size: 15 residues. Germline loops: CDR1 ENHRY, CDR2 SYGVKD. As DNA, the CDR3 is TGTGCCATCACCGCTAGCGGGGGGGCGGAAGATACGCAGTATTTT. It yields the protein CAITASGGAEDTQYF.